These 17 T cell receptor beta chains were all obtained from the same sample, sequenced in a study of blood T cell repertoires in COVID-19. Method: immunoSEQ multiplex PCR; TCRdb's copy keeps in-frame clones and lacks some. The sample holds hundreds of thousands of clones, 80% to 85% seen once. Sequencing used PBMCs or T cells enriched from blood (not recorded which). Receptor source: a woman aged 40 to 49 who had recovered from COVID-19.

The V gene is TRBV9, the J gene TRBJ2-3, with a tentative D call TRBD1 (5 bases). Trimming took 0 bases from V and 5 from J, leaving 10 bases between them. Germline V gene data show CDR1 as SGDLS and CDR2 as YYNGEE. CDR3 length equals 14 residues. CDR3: CASSVVAGIDTQYF. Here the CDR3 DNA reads TGTGCCAGCAGCGTAGTGGCAGGGATAGATACGCAGTATTTT.

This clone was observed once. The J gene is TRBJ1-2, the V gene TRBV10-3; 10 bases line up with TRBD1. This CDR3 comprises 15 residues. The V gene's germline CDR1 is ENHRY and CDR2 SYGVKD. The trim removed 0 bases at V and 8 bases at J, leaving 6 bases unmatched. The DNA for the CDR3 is TGTGCCATCAGTGAGTCAAGGGACAGGGGTACCGGCTACACCTTC. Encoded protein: CAISESRDRGTGYTF.

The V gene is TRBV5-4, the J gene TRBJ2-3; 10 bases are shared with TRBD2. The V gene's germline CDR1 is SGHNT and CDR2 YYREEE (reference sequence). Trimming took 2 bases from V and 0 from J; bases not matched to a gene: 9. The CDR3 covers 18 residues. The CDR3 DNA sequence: TGTGCCAGCAGCTTACGCGGACTAGCGGAACTCAGCACAGATACGCAGTATTTT. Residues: CASSLRGLAELSTDTQYF.

CDR3 sequence reads: CASSHALTTTGSYGYTF. In DNA, the CDR3 is TGCGCCAGCAGCCACGCACTGACCACGACAGGTTCCTATGGCTACACCTTC. The chain uses TRBV4-1 and TRBJ1-2, with D possibly TRBD1 on 6 matching bases. Germline V gene lookup returns CDR1 MGHRA and CDR2 YSYEKL. With 3 bases removed from V and 4 bases from J, the gap between germline ends came to 21 bases. The CDR3 is 17 amino acids.

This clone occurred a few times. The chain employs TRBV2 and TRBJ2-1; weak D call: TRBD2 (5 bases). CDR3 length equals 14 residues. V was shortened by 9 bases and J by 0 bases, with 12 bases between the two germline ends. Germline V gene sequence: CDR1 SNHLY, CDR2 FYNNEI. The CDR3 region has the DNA TGTGCCAGTACCAGCGGCAGCTCCTACAATGAGCAGTTCTTC. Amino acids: CASTSGSSYNEQFF.

The CDR3 DNA sequence: TGCGCCAGCAGCTTCTCCCCCGGGGGGGATACGCAGTATTTT. Translated, it gives CASSFSPGGDTQYF. V is TRBV5-1 and J is TRBJ2-3, with 7 bases that match TRBD2. This CDR3 has 14 amino acids. Germline values: CDR1 SGHRS, CDR2 YFSETQ. Unmatched junction bases numbered 6, after V lost 2 bases and J lost 6 bases. Looking up the rest from reference TRBV5-1 and TRBJ2-3 gives the full variable domain: KAGVTQTPRYLIKTRGQQVTLSCSPISGHRSVSWYQQTPGQGLQFLFEYFSETQRNKGNFPGRFSGRQFSNSRSEMNVSTLELGDSALYLCASSFSPGGDTQYFGPGTRLTVL.

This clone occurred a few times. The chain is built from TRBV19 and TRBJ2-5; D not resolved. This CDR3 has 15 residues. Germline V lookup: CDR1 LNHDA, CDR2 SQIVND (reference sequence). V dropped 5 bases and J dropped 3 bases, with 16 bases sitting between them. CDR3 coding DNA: TGTGCCAGTAGTGAAATGCAGGCTCGCAAAGAGACCCAGTACTTC. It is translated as CASSEMQARKETQYF.

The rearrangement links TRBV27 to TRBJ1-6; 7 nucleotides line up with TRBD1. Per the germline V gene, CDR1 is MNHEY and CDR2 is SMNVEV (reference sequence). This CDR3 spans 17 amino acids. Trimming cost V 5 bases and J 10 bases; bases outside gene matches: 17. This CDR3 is CASSPNTGVTSGSPLHF. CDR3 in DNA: TGTGCCAGCAGTCCGAACACAGGGGTCACCTCGGGATCACCCCTCCACTTT.

In DNA form, the CDR3 reads TGTGCCAGCTCACCCGAGAGAGATACGCAGTATTTT. Amino acids: CASSPERDTQYF. The rearrangement uses TRBV18 and TRBJ2-3; D is unclear. Trimming left V 3 bases short and J 5 bases short, with 6 bases between. This CDR3 contains 12 residues. Germline CDR1 is KGHSH and CDR2 is LQKENI.

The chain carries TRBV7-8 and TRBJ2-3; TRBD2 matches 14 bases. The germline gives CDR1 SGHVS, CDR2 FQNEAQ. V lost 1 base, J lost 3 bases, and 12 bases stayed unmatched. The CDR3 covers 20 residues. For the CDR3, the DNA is TGTGCCAGCAGCTTAGTTCTTGGACTAGCGGGAGGACAAAATACAGATACGCAGTATTTT. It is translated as CASSLVLGLAGGQNTDTQYF.

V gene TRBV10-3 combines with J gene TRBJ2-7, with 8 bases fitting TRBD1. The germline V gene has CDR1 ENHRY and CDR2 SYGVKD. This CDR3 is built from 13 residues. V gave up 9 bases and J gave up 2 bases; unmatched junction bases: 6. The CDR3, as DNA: TGTGCCATTCAGCTGGACAGGGCCTACGAGCAGTACTTC. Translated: CAIQLDRAYEQYF.

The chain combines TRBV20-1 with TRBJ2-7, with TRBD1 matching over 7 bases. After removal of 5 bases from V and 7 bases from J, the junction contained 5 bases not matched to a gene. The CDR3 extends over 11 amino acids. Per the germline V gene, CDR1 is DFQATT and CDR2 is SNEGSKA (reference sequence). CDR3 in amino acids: CSASTGDEQYF. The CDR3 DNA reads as TGCAGTGCTTCTACAGGGGATGAGCAGTACTTC.

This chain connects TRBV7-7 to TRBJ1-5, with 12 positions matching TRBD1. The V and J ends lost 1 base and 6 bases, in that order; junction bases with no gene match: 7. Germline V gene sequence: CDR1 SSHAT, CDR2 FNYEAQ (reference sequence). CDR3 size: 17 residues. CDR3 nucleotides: TGTGCCAGCAGCTTAGTTATTGGGACAGGGGGCGGTCAGCCCCAGCATTTT. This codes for CASSLVIGTGGGQPQHF.

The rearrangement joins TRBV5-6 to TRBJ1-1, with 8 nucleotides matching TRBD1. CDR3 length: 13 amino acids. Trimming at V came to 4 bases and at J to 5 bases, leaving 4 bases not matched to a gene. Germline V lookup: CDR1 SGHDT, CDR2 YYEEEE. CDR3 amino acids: CASSPDRETEAFF. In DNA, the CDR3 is TGTGCCAGCAGCCCGGACAGGGAAACTGAAGCTTTCTTT. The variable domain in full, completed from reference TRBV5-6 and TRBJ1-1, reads DAGVTQSPTHLIKTRGQQVTLRCSPKSGHDTVSWYQQALGQGPQFIFQYYEEEERQRGNFPDRFSGHQFPNYSSELNVNALLLGDSALYLCASSPDRETEAFFGQGTRLTVV.

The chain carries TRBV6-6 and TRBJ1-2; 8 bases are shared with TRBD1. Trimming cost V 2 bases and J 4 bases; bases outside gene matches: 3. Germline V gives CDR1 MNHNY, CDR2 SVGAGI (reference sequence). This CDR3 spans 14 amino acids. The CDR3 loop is CASSYVQGAYGYTF. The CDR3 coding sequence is TGTGCCAGCAGTTACGTTCAGGGGGCCTATGGCTACACCTTC.

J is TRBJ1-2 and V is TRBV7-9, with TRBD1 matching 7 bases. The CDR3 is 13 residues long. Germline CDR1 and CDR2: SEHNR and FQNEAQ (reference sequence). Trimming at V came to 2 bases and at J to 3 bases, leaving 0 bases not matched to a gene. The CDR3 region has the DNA TGTGCCAGCAGCTTAACAGGGGACTATGGCTACACCTTC. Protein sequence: CASSLTGDYGYTF.

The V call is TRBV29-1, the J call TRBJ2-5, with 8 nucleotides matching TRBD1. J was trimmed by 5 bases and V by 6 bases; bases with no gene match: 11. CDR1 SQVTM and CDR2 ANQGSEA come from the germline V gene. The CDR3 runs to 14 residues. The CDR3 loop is CSVERGQGAETQYF. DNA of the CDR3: TGCAGCGTGGAACGGGGTCAGGGGGCTGAGACCCAGTACTTC. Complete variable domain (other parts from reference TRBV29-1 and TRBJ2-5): SAVISQKPSRDICQRGTSLTIQCQVDSQVTMMFWYRQQPGQSLTLIATANQGSEATYESGFVIDKFPISRPNLTFSTLTVSNMSPEDSSIYLCSVERGQGAETQYFGPGTRLLVL.